The sequence of this T cell receptor (beta chain) was determined in a study of blood T cell repertoires in COVID-19. On the study more broadly: Whether acute or convalescent, the COVID-19 samples came from the United States, Italy and Spain. From T cells, B-cell-depleted T cells, or PBMCs came the material, which was cDNA or gDNA.

Authors' analysis steps: Estimation of nucleated cell counts relied on the amplification of reference gene primers. Method: immunoSEQ multiplex PCR; TCRdb's copy keeps in-frame clones and lacks some. The V and J calls and clone size were taken over from that table, and D and trimming were inferred from the DNA. The sample records about 90,000 clones, 75% to 85% being singletons. This CDR3 region has 15 residues. Deletions cut 3 bases from V and 3 bases from J, with 11 bases between. From germline, CDR1 is SEHNR and CDR2 FQNEAQ (reference sequence). Sequencing was done on a sample of peripheral blood. The chain links TRBV7-9 to TRBJ1-4; possible D gene TRBD1, 5 bases. The clonotype was recovered from a woman in her seventies with acute or convalescent COVID-19. The CDR3 protein is CASSLYGAANEKLFF. Here the CDR3 DNA reads TGTGCCAGCAGCTTGTATGGGGCAGCTAATGAAAAACTGTTTTTT.